The 22 T cell receptor beta chains reported below all come from one sample, sequenced in a study of T-cell reconstitution after alpha-beta-depleted transplantation in children. It was with unique molecular identifiers that the TCRbeta library was prepared. TCRdb reprocessed the PCR reads with MiXCR, giving one entry per CDR3 protein. The sample records hundreds of thousands of distinct CDR3 sequences, roughly a quarter being singletons. The sequencing used PBMCs, mostly from graft donor cells, collected 360 days after TCRalphabeta/CD19-depleted stem cell transplant. Source of these receptors: a female patient between 2 and 10 years old who had a stem cell transplant for congenital amegakaryocytic thrombocytopenia, so the T cells may come from the graft donor.

This clonotype has just a few counts. This chain joins TRBV7-2 and TRBJ1-6; D is undetermined. V was pared by 3 bases and J by 4 bases, with 4 bases between. Per germline, CDR1 SGHTA and CDR2 FQGNSA. This CDR3 contains 13 residues. Here the CDR3 reads CASSFGYNSPLHF. For the CDR3, the DNA is TGTGCCAGCAGCTTCGGGTATAATTCACCCCTCCACTTT.

The table lists this clonotype with a few counts. The rearrangement links TRBV6-5 to TRBJ2-7, with D perhaps matching TRBD2 (7 bases). Germline V lookup: CDR1 MNHEY, CDR2 SVGAGI. CDR3 length: 19 residues. Trimming removed 0 bases from V and 3 bases from J, with 24 bases in between. The CDR3 spells CASSYSHQGGAGAGYEQYF. CDR3 bases: TGTGCCAGCAGTTACTCGCATCAGGGTGGGGCGGGGGCCGGCTACGAGCAGTACTTC.

This chain links TRBV24-1 with TRBJ2-7; no definite D call. The CDR3 is 9 amino acids. Germline V gene lookup returns CDR1 KGHDR and CDR2 SFDVKD. The V end was cut by 12 bases, the J end by 5 bases, with 7 bases between. The CDR3 region is CAPYDEQYF. In DNA, the CDR3 is TGTGCCCCCTATGACGAGCAGTACTTC.

The rearrangement links TRBV12-3 or TRBV12-4 to TRBJ1-2; 9 nucleotides match TRBD1. J gave up 5 bases and V 7 bases, and 5 bases lay outside the gene matches. The CDR3 has 13 amino acids. The CDR3 is CASNADRGYGYTF. The CDR3 DNA sequence: TGTGCCAGCAACGCGGACAGGGGATATGGCTACACCTTC.

The rearrangement links TRBV28 to TRBJ2-7; D gene ambiguous. V was cut by 2 bases and J by 4 bases, with 6 bases left in between. This CDR3 has 12 residues. Germline loops: CDR1 MDHEN, CDR2 SYDVKM. This CDR3 is CASSLRRYEQYF. The DNA for the CDR3 is TGTGCCAGCAGTTTAAGGCGGTACGAGCAGTACTTC.

The chain employs TRBV7-2 and TRBJ2-1, with 7 bases lining up with TRBD2. This CDR3 contains 15 residues. The J segment lost 2 bases and the V segment lost 1 base, leaving 2 bases of the junction unmatched. Germline CDR1 SGHTA, CDR2 FQGNSA. The CDR3 DNA is TGTGCCAGCAGCTTAGATGGGACTACCTACAATGAGCAGTTCTTC. Its protein product is CASSLDGTTYNEQFF.

The chain couples TRBV27 to TRBJ1-1, with 11 bases matching TRBD1. CDR3 length: 15 amino acids. The J segment lost 3 bases and the V segment lost 5 bases, leaving 5 bases of the junction unmatched. Germline CDR1 is MNHEY and CDR2 is SMNVEV (reference sequence). CDR3 coding DNA: TGTGCCAGCAGTCCCCGGACAGGGGGCTACACTGAAGCTTTCTTT. Translated, it gives CASSPRTGGYTEAFF.

J is TRBJ2-1 and V is TRBV20-1; TRBD2 matches at 12 bases. The V segment lost 3 bases and the J segment 5 bases; nucleotides outside the gene matches: 5. The germline V gene has CDR1 DFQATT and CDR2 SNEGSKA (reference sequence). CDR3 length: 15 amino acids. Written as DNA, the CDR3 is TGCAGTGCTAGTGAAAGGACTAGCGGGAACAATGAGCAGTTCTTC. It is translated as CSASERTSGNNEQFF.

In its sample, this clonotype was seen a few times. This sequence joins TRBV12-3 or TRBV12-4 and TRBJ1-5; TRBD1 is a possible D gene (5 bases). Trimming removed 3 bases from V and 5 bases from J, with 11 bases in between. The CDR3 runs 14 residues. This CDR3 is CASSLGPGHQPQHF. The CDR3 nucleotides read TGTGCCAGCAGTTTGGGCCCGGGGCATCAGCCCCAGCATTTT.

This clonotype was counted between two and nine times. This chain joins TRBV29-1 and TRBJ2-7; TRBD2 might be the D (6 bases). V lost 7 bases and J 3 bases, leaving 13 bases between the germline ends. The CDR3 contains 12 residues. Per the germline V gene, CDR1 is SQVTM and CDR2 is ANQGSEA. DNA of the CDR3: TGCAGCGGGCAAACTAGCAGCTACGAGCAGTACTTC. Translation gives CSGQTSSYEQYF.

Many counts were recorded for this clonotype. The J gene is TRBJ2-7, the V gene TRBV12-3 or TRBV12-4; TRBD1 is a possible D gene (6 bases). The V end lost 5 bases, the J end lost 5 bases, and 7 bases lay between the germline ends. This CDR3 is 11 amino acids long. CDR3 bases: TGTGCCAGCAGTAACAGGGACGAGCAGTACTTC. Protein sequence: CASSNRDEQYF.

The V gene is TRBV9, the J gene TRBJ1-2; D is unresolved. Germline assignment: CDR1 SGDLS and CDR2 YYNGEE. Trimming stripped 3 bases from V and 7 bases from J, with 19 bases between. The CDR3 is 15 amino acids. The CDR3 DNA reads TGTGCCAGCAGCGCTCGAAACCGGGGAGCTGGTGGCTACACCTTC. Translating gives CASSARNRGAGGYTF.

This clonotype was observed a handful of times. The chain carries TRBV5-5 and TRBJ2-7; 13 nucleotides align to TRBD2. The CDR3 length is 15 residues. CDR1 and CDR2 (germline): SGHKS, YYEKEE (reference sequence). The ends lost 6 bases at V and 5 bases at J; junction bases unmatched: 8. DNA for the CDR3: TGTGCCAGCACAGGACTAGCGGGAGTTTGGGACGAGCAGTACTTC. Translated, it gives CASTGLAGVWDEQYF.

This chain connects TRBV28 to TRBJ1-2; TRBD1 is a possible D gene (6 bases). Per the germline V gene, CDR1 is MDHEN and CDR2 is SYDVKM. The CDR3 sequence is 15 residues long. The V and J ends lost 1 base and 4 bases respectively, with 13 bases between them. CDR3 in DNA: TGTGCCAGCAGTTTATATGGGGGCTGGGCCTATGGCTACACCTTC. Amino acid sequence: CASSLYGGWAYGYTF.

The chain uses TRBV25-1 and TRBJ2-5, with 7 bases that match TRBD1. This CDR3 has 14 residues. V lost 3 bases to trimming and J lost 3 bases; unmatched junction nucleotides: 4. Germline assignment: CDR1 MGHDK and CDR2 SYGVNS. In DNA, the CDR3 is TGTGCCAGCAGTGAGTTAGACAGGGAAGAGACCCAGTACTTC. Protein product: CASSELDREETQYF.

The V gene is TRBV6-5, the J gene TRBJ2-3; D is possibly TRBD2 (6 bases). V was shortened by 2 bases and J by 6 bases, with 6 bases between the two germline ends. This CDR3 is 12 amino acids long. Germline V gene sequence: CDR1 MNHEY, CDR2 SVGAGI. CDR3 in amino acids: CASSYRGDTQYF. Here the CDR3 DNA reads TGTGCCAGCAGTTACCGGGGGGATACGCAGTATTTT.

This clonotype was observed a few times. The V and J genes are TRBV10-3 and TRBJ1-5; D is unclear. This CDR3 region has 12 residues. Per germline, CDR1 ENHRY and CDR2 SYGVKD. V was cut by 4 bases and J by 7 bases, with 8 bases left in between. The DNA of the CDR3 is TGTGCCATCAGTGCTGGGGTCCAGCCCCAGCATTTT. Its translation is CAISAGVQPQHF.

The V and J genes are TRBV21-1 and TRBJ2-7; TRBD1 is the table's D call and was not checked against the DNA. TRBV21-1 is annotated as a pseudogene. The CDR3 is made up of 14 amino acids. The CDR3 DNA reads TGTGCCAGCAGCTACAGGGGGCACACCTACGAGCAGTACTTC. It specifies CASSYRGHTYEQYF.

This clonotype was detected ten times or more. V usage is TRBV5-1 and J usage is TRBJ2-5; D remains ambiguous. CDR3 length: 13 amino acids. Germline assignment: CDR1 SGHRS and CDR2 YFSETQ. Trimming took off 2 bases at V and 2 bases at J, with 7 bases between the two ends. The CDR3 nucleotides are TGCGCCAGCAGCTTCACGGTACAAGAGACCCAGTACTTC. Protein sequence: CASSFTVQETQYF.

This clonotype has a count of ten or more. One junction end does not reproduce the germline sequence, and a read error may be involved. The DNA of the CDR3 is TGTGCCAGCAGCCAAAGCTCCTACGAGCAGTACTTC. Its translation is CASSQSSYEQYF. The chain combines TRBV5-1 with TRBJ2-7, with D uncertain. CDR1 and CDR2 from the germline V gene are SGHRS and YFSETQ. The CDR3 is 12 residues long.

This chain joins TRBV5-1 and TRBJ1-2; perhaps TRBD1 as D (6 bases). Germline V gene lookup returns CDR1 SGHRS and CDR2 YFSETQ. The V gene lost 0 bases and the J gene lost 7 bases, with 10 bases spanning the gap. The CDR3 runs 13 residues. The DNA of the CDR3 is TGCGCCAGCAGCTTGGACAGGGTTGCTGGCTACACCTTC. This gives the protein CASSLDRVAGYTF.

A few counts support this clonotype. The chain employs TRBV10-3 and TRBJ2-7, with 9 bases matching TRBD1. The CDR3 loop spans 16 amino acids. Germline lookup yields CDR1 ENHRY and CDR2 SYGVKD. The J segment lost 4 bases and the V segment lost 7 bases, leaving 14 bases of the junction unmatched. CDR3 DNA: TGTGCCATCACCCGGGCCCCCGGGACAGGGACATACGAGCAGTACTTC. Translation: CAITRAPGTGTYEQYF.